Sequencing of this TCR beta chain was carried out in a study of cytomegalovirus exposure and HLA in healthy donors. The study's findings and limits: Fewer N-insertions (relative to the roughly 630-donor mean) were reportedly seen in an Asian-associated ancestry cluster in a later analysis. Accurate predictions that matched the HLA-A and HLA-B alleles of most subjects were reportedly made from TCR beta sequences. What a later analysis showed was that several of the most significant clusters appeared linked to common viral pathogens.

With regard to this clone: What it binds is not known.

Unrecorded immune exposures were likely, despite nominal health at sampling. Primers for the PCR totalled 60 Vbeta and 13 Jbeta. Using immunoSEQ multiplex PCR, the repertoire was profiled, and TCRdb retains in-frame clones only, with some absent. The table shows under 250,000 clones, with around 73% occurring only once. Germline CDR1 reads SGHRS; CDR2 reads YFSETQ. There are 15 residues in the CDR3. The receptor comes from a woman younger than 45 in good health and CMV-seronegative. Sample: PBMCs. V and J are TRBV5-1 and TRBJ2-5, with a tentative D call TRBD2 (5 bases). The better agreement between TRBJ2-7 and the DNA end casts doubt on the J call. Here the CDR3 DNA reads TGCGCCAGCAGCTTCCGGGAATCGGCCTTCTACGAGCAGTACTTC. Protein sequence: CASSFRESAFYEQYF.